The clone carrying this TCR beta chain occurred a few times. CDR3 length equals 12 residues. V lost 1 base to trimming and J lost 4 bases, with 6 bases between them. Germline CDR1 SGHDT, CDR2 YYEEEE. These data come from a study of blood T cell repertoires in COVID-19. Sequenced by immunoSEQ multiplex PCR; TCRdb stores in-frame clones only, minus some. The sample holds about 200,000 clones, around 87% seen once. The sample taken for sequencing was peripheral blood. This chain links TRBV5-6 with TRBJ2-7; perhaps TRBD1 as D (6 bases). This sequence originates from a man aged 60-69 years who had recovered from COVID-19. This CDR3 is CASSLRGYEQYF. The DNA for the CDR3 is TGTGCCAGCAGCTTGAGGGGGTACGAGCAGTACTTC.